Shown below are 17 T cell receptor beta chains from a single sample sequenced in a study of human T cells and chemical hapten exposure. TCRdb independently ran MiXCR on the RACE reads; one entry per CDR3 protein. The sample yields 380,000 or so distinct CDR3 sequences, 5% to 6.5% seen once. As to time point: pre-sensitization, week 0. Regarding treatment: therapeutic diphenylcyclopropenone sensitization with weekly scalp DPC. The source material was whole blood, sampled in connection with sensitization to the hapten diphenylcyclopropenone (DPC). Source of these receptors: a woman in her late teens or twenties with alopecia areata. Some clones in this sample may be carry-over from other donors' samples.

This clonotype was found many times. The chain has TRBV6-5 and TRBJ2-1; D perhaps matches TRBD2 (6 bases). The germline gives CDR1 MNHEY, CDR2 SVGAGI. This CDR3 is built from 12 residues. V was shortened by 6 bases and J by 6 bases, with 9 bases between the two germline ends. CDR3 loop: CASSRRGNEQFF. CDR3 bases: TGTGCCAGCAGCCGGCGGGGCAATGAGCAGTTCTTC.

The chain combines TRBV28 with TRBJ2-7; D is uncertain. The V end lost 3 bases, the J end lost 0 bases, and 6 bases lay between the germline ends. The CDR3 spans 13 residues. The germline V gene has CDR1 MDHEN and CDR2 SYDVKM. The CDR3 loop reads CASSLADSYEQYF. In DNA form, the CDR3 reads TGTGCCAGCAGTTTGGCGGACTCCTACGAGCAGTACTTC.

This clonotype was recorded many times. As DNA, the CDR3 is TGTGCCAGCAAGCGATCCCTCAGGGGACTAGCGTTCAATGAGCAGTTCTTC. It encodes CASKRSLRGLAFNEQFF. This chain links TRBV27 with TRBJ2-1; TRBD2 matches 10 bases. This CDR3 is built from 17 residues. Germline-derived CDR1 and CDR2 are MNHEY and SMNVEV (reference sequence). V was clipped by 7 bases and J by 6 bases; unmatched bases: 15.

In its sample, this clonotype was seen many times. V and J are TRBV2 and TRBJ2-7, with 14 bases identical to TRBD2. V was clipped by 8 bases and J by 0 bases; unmatched bases: 9. CDR3 length equals 17 residues. Germline lookup yields CDR1 SNHLY and CDR2 FYNNEI. CDR3 in DNA: TGTGCCAGCCCGACGGGACTAGCGGGGGAAAGCTCCTACGAGCAGTACTTC. This sequence encodes CASPTGLAGESSYEQYF.

This clonotype has at least ten counts. This chain connects TRBV5-1 to TRBJ1-1; D gene unclear. Germline values: CDR1 SGHRS, CDR2 YFSETQ. V was clipped by 4 bases and J by 6 bases, with 7 bases between them. This CDR3 comprises 11 residues. The CDR3, as DNA: TGCGCCAGCAGCGACAACGCTGAAGCTTTCTTT. Residues: CASSDNAEAFF.

V gene TRBV7-9 combines with J gene TRBJ1-5; tentatively, D is TRBD1 (5 bases). The CDR3 extends over 16 amino acids. Trimming took off 5 bases at V and 3 bases at J, with 17 bases between the two ends. Germline V gene sequence: CDR1 SEHNR, CDR2 FQNEAQ (reference sequence). CDR3 residues: CASSSGVPGDNQPQHF. CDR3 nucleotides: TGTGCCAGCAGCAGTGGGGTTCCGGGGGACAATCAGCCCCAGCATTTT.

This clonotype has at least ten counts. This chain uses TRBV29-1 with TRBJ2-5; 13 bases are a match to TRBD2. Germline CDR1 reads SQVTM; CDR2 reads ANQGSEA. The CDR3 spans 14 residues. V was pared by 6 bases and J by 2 bases, with 3 bases of the junction left unmatched. CDR3 amino acids: CSVVTSGGQETQYF. CDR3 DNA: TGCAGCGTGGTGACTAGCGGGGGGCAAGAGACCCAGTACTTC.

There are a few counts of this clonotype. The chain recombines TRBV15 with TRBJ1-1; a possible D gene is TRBD1 (6 bases). This CDR3 is built from 13 residues. Germline CDR1 reads LNHNV; CDR2 reads YYDKDF (reference sequence). The ends were cut back, 0 bases at V and 11 bases at J, with 13 bases in the middle. The CDR3 here is CATSRDLPGEAFF. The CDR3 DNA reads as TGTGCCACCAGCAGAGATTTGCCAGGGGAGGCTTTCTTT.

This clonotype was seen many times. The chain joins TRBV4-1 to TRBJ2-7; TRBD1 matches at 12 bases. Trimming took 3 bases from V and 5 from J; bases not matched to a gene: 2. This CDR3 contains 14 residues. Per the germline V gene, CDR1 is MGHRA and CDR2 is YSYEKL. The CDR3 region has the DNA TGCGCCAGCAGCCAGGGGACAGGGGGCCACGAGCAGTACTTC. Protein product: CASSQGTGGHEQYF.

The table lists this clonotype with a few counts. The V and J genes are TRBV7-8 and TRBJ2-7, with D possibly TRBD1 on 5 matching bases. The V gene's germline CDR1 is SGHVS and CDR2 FQNEAQ. V dropped 5 bases and J dropped 9 bases, with 17 bases sitting between them. CDR3 length equals 13 residues. As DNA, the CDR3 is TGTGCCAGCAGCCCGAAGGGCGCCCAGGGGCAGTACTTC. This gives the protein CASSPKGAQGQYF. The whole variable domain, remainder taken from reference TRBV7-8 and TRBJ2-7, is GAGVSQSPRYKVAKRGQDVALRCDPISGHVSLFWYQQALGQGPEFLTYFQNEAQLDKSGLPSDRFFAERPEGSVSTLKIQRTQQEDSAVYLCASSPKGAQGQYFGPGTRLTVT.

This chain connects TRBV28 to TRBJ2-2; weak D call: TRBD2 (5 bases). The CDR3 loop spans 14 amino acids. Germline V gene lookup returns CDR1 MDHEN and CDR2 SYDVKM. V gave up 3 bases and J gave up 6 bases, with 11 bases separating them. CDR3: CASSLAGTAGELFF. CDR3 coding DNA: TGTGCCAGCAGTTTGGCGGGTACGGCCGGGGAGCTGTTTTTT.

This clonotype was seen a handful of times. The chain employs TRBV20-1 and TRBJ1-2; possibly TRBD1 for D (6 bases). Germline V gene lookup returns CDR1 DFQATT and CDR2 SNEGSKA (reference sequence). Between the trimmed V and J ends, which lost 3 bases and 2 bases, there was a span of 10 bases. This CDR3 has 13 residues. The CDR3 DNA reads as TGCAGTGCTAGCGACAGGTTAAACTATGGCTACACCTTC. Translated, it gives CSASDRLNYGYTF.

This clonotype was seen a handful of times. This chain joins TRBV20-1 and TRBJ1-2; 7 nucleotides align to TRBD1. Per germline, CDR1 DFQATT and CDR2 SNEGSKA (reference sequence). Trimming cost V 1 base and J 4 bases; bases outside gene matches: 3. This CDR3 is built from 13 residues. The CDR3 loop is CSARGQGIYGYTF. The CDR3 DNA reads as TGCAGTGCTAGAGGACAGGGAATCTATGGCTACACCTTC.

The rearrangement joins TRBV6-5 to TRBJ2-6; D is unclear. V was pared by 6 bases and J by 4 bases, with 13 bases between. The CDR3 totals 15 residues. CDR1 is MNHEY, CDR2 SVGAGI, per germline. In nucleotides, the CDR3 is TGTGCCAGCAGCCACGCGGTGGACGGGGCCAACGTCCTGACTTTC. This gives the protein CASSHAVDGANVLTF.

This clonotype was observed once. One base away lies a much larger clone, so this may be a sequencing read error. This CDR3 reads CASTLAGETAVYTF. CDR3 coding DNA: TGTGCCAGCACCCTAGCCGGAGAAACGGCGGTCTACACCTTC. The chain uses TRBV6-5 and TRBJ1-2; D is undetermined. Trimming removed 7 bases at V and 10 bases at J, with 22 bases between. Germline V gene data show CDR1 as MNHEY and CDR2 as SVGAGI. The length of the CDR3 is 14 residues.

This clonotype has ten or more counts. The rearrangement joins TRBV7-9 to TRBJ2-2, with D uncertain. The V and J ends lost 1 base and 6 bases respectively, with 12 bases between them. Germline loops: CDR1 SEHNR, CDR2 FQNEAQ (reference sequence). CDR3 length equals 15 residues. The CDR3 sequence is CASSLVQQTAGELFF. The CDR3 DNA reads TGTGCCAGCAGCTTAGTCCAGCAAACCGCCGGGGAGCTGTTTTTT.

The chain joins TRBV27 to TRBJ2-3, with no clear D. This CDR3 spans 11 amino acids. Between the trimmed V and J ends, which lost 8 bases and 4 bases, there was a span of 7 bases. From germline, CDR1 is MNHEY and CDR2 SMNVEV (reference sequence). This CDR3 reads CASRSSDTQYF. As DNA, the CDR3 is TGTGCCAGCCGTAGCTCAGATACGCAGTATTTT.